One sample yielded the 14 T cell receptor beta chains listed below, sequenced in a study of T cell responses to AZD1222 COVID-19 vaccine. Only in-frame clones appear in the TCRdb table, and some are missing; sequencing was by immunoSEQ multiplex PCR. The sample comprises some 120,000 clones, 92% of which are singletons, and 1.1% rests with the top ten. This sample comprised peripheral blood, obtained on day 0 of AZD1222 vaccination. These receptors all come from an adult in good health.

CDR3 nucleotide sequence: TGTGCCAGCAGTTTATCGGGGGGCACTGAAGCTTTCTTT. Translation: CASSLSGGTEAFF. The gene calls are TRBV28 and TRBJ1-1; D possibly corresponds to TRBD1 (5 bases). Germline values: CDR1 MDHEN, CDR2 SYDVKM. V lost 1 base to trimming and J lost 4 bases, with 7 bases between them. The CDR3 is 13 residues long.

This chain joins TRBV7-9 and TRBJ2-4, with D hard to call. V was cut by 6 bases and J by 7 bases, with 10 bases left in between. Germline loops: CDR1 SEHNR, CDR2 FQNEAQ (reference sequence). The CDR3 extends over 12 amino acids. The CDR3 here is CASSSRANIQYF. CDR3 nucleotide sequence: TGTGCCAGCAGTTCTAGGGCGAACATTCAGTACTTC.

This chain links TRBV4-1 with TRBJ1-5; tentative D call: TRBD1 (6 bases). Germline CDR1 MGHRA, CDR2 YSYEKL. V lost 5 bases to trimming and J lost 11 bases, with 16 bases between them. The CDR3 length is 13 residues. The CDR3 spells CASSERGGLAQHF. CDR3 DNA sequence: TGCGCCAGCAGCGAGAGGGGGGGGTTGGCCCAGCATTTT.

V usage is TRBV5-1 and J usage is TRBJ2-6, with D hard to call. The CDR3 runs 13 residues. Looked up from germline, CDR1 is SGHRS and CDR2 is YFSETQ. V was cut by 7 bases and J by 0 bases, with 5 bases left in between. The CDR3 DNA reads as TGCGCCAGCTGGGCCTCTGGGGCCAACGTCCTGACTTTC. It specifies CASWASGANVLTF.

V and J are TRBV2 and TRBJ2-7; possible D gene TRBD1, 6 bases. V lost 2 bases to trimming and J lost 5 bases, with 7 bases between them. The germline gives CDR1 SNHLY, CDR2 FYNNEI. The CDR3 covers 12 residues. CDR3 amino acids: CASSEQGNEQYF. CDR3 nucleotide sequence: TGTGCCAGCAGTGAACAGGGGAACGAGCAGTACTTC.

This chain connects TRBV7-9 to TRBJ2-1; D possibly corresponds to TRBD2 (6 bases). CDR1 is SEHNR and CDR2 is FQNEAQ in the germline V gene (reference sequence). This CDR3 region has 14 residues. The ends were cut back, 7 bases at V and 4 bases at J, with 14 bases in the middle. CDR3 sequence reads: CASNHREMYNEQFF. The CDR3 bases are TGTGCCAGCAACCACCGGGAGATGTACAATGAGCAGTTCTTC.

Written as DNA, the CDR3 is TGTGCCAGCAGCCAAGATGAACTTGGCACTGAAGCTTTCTTT. Its protein is CASSQDELGTEAFF. The rearrangement joins TRBV4-2 to TRBJ1-1; D is unclear. The germline CDR1 and CDR2 sequences are LGHNA and YNFKEQ. Trimming cost V 0 bases and J 4 bases, with 9 bases left between them. CDR3 length: 14 amino acids.

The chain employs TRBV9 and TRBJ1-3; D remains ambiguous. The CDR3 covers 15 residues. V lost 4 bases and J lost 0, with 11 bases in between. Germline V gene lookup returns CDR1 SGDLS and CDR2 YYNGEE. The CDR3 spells CASSPRLSSGNTIYF. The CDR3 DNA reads TGTGCCAGCAGCCCCCGTCTCAGCTCTGGAAACACCATATATTTT.

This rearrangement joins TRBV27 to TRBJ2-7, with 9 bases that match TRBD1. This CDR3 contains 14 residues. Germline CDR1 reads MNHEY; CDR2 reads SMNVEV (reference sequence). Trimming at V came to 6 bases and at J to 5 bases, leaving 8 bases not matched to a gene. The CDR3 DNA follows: TGTGCCAGCAGGAGGGACAGGGTAAGCGACGAGCAGTACTTC. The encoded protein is CASRRDRVSDEQYF.

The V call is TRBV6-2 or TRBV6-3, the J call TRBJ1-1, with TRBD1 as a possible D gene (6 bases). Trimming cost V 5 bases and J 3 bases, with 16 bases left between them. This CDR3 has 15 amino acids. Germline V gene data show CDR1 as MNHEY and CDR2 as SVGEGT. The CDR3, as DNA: TGTGCCAGCAGTACCCCTGGGTGGGGGCACACTGAAGCTTTCTTT. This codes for CASSTPGWGHTEAFF.

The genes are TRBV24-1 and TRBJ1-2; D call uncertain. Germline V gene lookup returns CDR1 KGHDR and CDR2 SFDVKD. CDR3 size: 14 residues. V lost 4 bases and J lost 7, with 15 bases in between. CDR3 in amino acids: CATSDPGRPLGYTF. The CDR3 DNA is TGTGCCACCAGTGACCCAGGACGGCCCCTTGGCTACACCTTC.

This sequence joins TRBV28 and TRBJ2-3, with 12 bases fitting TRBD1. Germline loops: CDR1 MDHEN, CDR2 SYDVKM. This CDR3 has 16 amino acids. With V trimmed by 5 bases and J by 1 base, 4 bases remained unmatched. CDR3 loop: CASSRDRGRGTDTQYF. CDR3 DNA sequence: TGTGCCAGCAGTCGGGACAGGGGGCGAGGCACAGATACGCAGTATTTT.

This CDR3 is CASSINYLLPQHF. The CDR3 coding sequence is TGTGCCAGTAGTATAAATTACCTATTGCCCCAGCATTTT. J is TRBJ1-5 and V is TRBV19, with D unresolved. The CDR3 is 13 amino acids. Germline CDR1 and CDR2: LNHDA and SQIVND (reference sequence). V lost 2 bases, J lost 9 bases, and 11 bases lay in between.

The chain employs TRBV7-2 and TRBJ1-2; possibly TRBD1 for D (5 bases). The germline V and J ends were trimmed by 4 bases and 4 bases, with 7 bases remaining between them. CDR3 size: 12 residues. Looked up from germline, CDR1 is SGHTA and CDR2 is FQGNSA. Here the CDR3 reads CASSSGGYGYTF. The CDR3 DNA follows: TGTGCCAGCAGCTCGGGGGGCTATGGCTACACCTTC.